This T cell receptor (beta chain) originates from a study of T-cell memory formation after mild COVID-19. This clonotype was recorded many times. TCRdb ran MiXCR on the 5' RACE reads and lists one entry per CDR3 protein. The table has about 350,000 distinct CDR3 sequences, roughly 15% seen once. Germline V lookup: CDR1 SGHDT, CDR2 YYEEEE. Trimming removed 0 bases at V and 4 bases at J, with 8 bases between. The CDR3 loop spans 13 amino acids. This chain links TRBV5-6 with TRBJ2-7; no firm D call. Material for sequencing was PBMCs or a T cell subset sorted from them (not recorded which). The receptor was derived from a man between 18 and 35 years old who had mild COVID-19 (a few samples of this study predate the infection). Cell type and time point are not known. The CDR3 bases are TGTGCCAGCAGCTTGGGCAGTCCTTACGAGCAGTACTTC. Amino acids: CASSLGSPYEQYF. The whole variable domain, filled in from reference TRBV5-6 and TRBJ2-7, reads DAGVTQSPTHLIKTRGQQVTLRCSPKSGHDTVSWYQQALGQGPQFIFQYYEEEERQRGNFPDRFSGHQFPNYSSELNVNALLLGDSALYLCASSLGSPYEQYFGPGTRLTVT.